The rows below give T cell receptor beta chains drawn from one sample of a study of blood T cell repertoires in COVID-19. Only in-frame clones appear in the TCRdb table, and some are missing; sequencing was by immunoSEQ multiplex PCR. The table records fewer than 250,000 clones, about 86% of them present only once. The sample was peripheral blood. The receptors here all came from a man between 45 and 60 years old with active or convalescent COVID-19. Each CDR3 is given with its conserved first and last residue. The order of the fields is D gene, CDR3 length, clone size, V gene, J gene, CDR3 protein. A D gene is named only where the DNA matches it firmly. A row's size may be missing; if present it is once, few, many or a size class.

d_gene: TRBD1
len: 16
abundance: NA
v_gene: TRBV5-4
j_gene: TRBJ1-1
CDR3aa: CASSWGVGTATGEAFF

d_gene: TRBD1
len: 15
abundance: few
v_gene: TRBV19
j_gene: TRBJ1-4
CDR3aa: CASLPPTGVGEKLFF

d_gene: NA
len: 13
abundance: few
v_gene: TRBV4-1
j_gene: TRBJ1-4
CDR3aa: CASSQLDLEKLFF

d_gene: TRBD1
len: 16
abundance: few
v_gene: TRBV30
j_gene: TRBJ1-5
CDR3aa: CAWSRGDRVGRQPQHF

d_gene: NA
len: 11
abundance: many
v_gene: TRBV20-1
j_gene: TRBJ2-1
CDR3aa: CSARETREQFF

d_gene: TRBD1
len: 14
abundance: NA
v_gene: TRBV6-6
j_gene: TRBJ2-7
CDR3aa: CASSLTGQPYEQYF

d_gene: NA
len: 16
abundance: NA
v_gene: TRBV7-9
j_gene: TRBJ2-7
CDR3aa: CASSFSASDSSYEQYF

d_gene: TRBD2
len: 14
abundance: NA
v_gene: TRBV6-5
j_gene: TRBJ2-7
CDR3aa: CASSPGTSSYEQYF

d_gene: NA
len: 13
abundance: few
v_gene: TRBV9
j_gene: TRBJ1-2
CDR3aa: CASSVTARYGYTF

d_gene: NA
len: 15
abundance: NA
v_gene: TRBV6-6
j_gene: TRBJ1-1
CDR3aa: CASRPSVGGNTEAFF

d_gene: TRBD2
len: 19
abundance: NA
v_gene: TRBV10-2
j_gene: TRBJ2-3
CDR3aa: CASSEQRTSGSGGTDTQYF

d_gene: TRBD2
len: 15
abundance: NA
v_gene: TRBV20-1
j_gene: TRBJ2-3
CDR3aa: CSASVAGGRTDTQYF

d_gene: NA
len: 15
abundance: NA
v_gene: TRBV3-1/TRBV3-2
j_gene: TRBJ2-2
CDR3aa: CATTGRMGGTGELFF

d_gene: NA
len: 13
abundance: NA
v_gene: TRBV30
j_gene: TRBJ1-5
CDR3aa: CAWSSGEGQPQHF

d_gene: TRBD2
len: 16
abundance: NA
v_gene: TRBV3-1/TRBV3-2
j_gene: TRBJ2-5
CDR3aa: CASSQGLAGSQETQYF

d_gene: TRBD1
len: 16
abundance: NA
v_gene: TRBV10-3
j_gene: TRBJ1-3
CDR3aa: CAISDFDRVAGNTIYF

d_gene: TRBD2
len: 14
abundance: NA
v_gene: TRBV9
j_gene: TRBJ2-5
CDR3aa: CASSVRRGAETQYF

d_gene: NA
len: 15
abundance: NA
v_gene: TRBV5-1
j_gene: TRBJ1-4
CDR3aa: CASSPEGRRGEKLFF

d_gene: TRBD1
len: 17
abundance: NA
v_gene: TRBV27
j_gene: TRBJ1-2
CDR3aa: CASSFQSRQGFGYGYTF

d_gene: TRBD1
len: 18
abundance: NA
v_gene: TRBV7-2
j_gene: TRBJ1-2
CDR3aa: CASSLVGQGAQVGYGYTF

d_gene: NA
len: 13
abundance: NA
v_gene: TRBV3-1/TRBV3-2
j_gene: TRBJ1-2
CDR3aa: CASSLSANYGYTF

d_gene: TRBD2
len: 14
abundance: NA
v_gene: TRBV18
j_gene: TRBJ2-1
CDR3aa: CASFPGTTSEEQFF

d_gene: NA
len: 11
abundance: NA
v_gene: TRBV11-3
j_gene: TRBJ1-2
CDR3aa: CASSSDRRQTF

d_gene: NA
len: 13
abundance: NA
v_gene: TRBV7-9
j_gene: TRBJ2-7
CDR3aa: CASSLAANYEQYF

d_gene: TRBD1
len: 15
abundance: NA
v_gene: TRBV6-5
j_gene: TRBJ1-2
CDR3aa: CASRLLQTGDDGYTF

d_gene: NA
len: 13
abundance: NA
v_gene: TRBV12-3/TRBV12-4
j_gene: TRBJ1-4
CDR3aa: CASSLGGVEKLFF

d_gene: NA
len: 13
abundance: NA
v_gene: TRBV11-2
j_gene: TRBJ1-1
CDR3aa: CASSLDIAIEAFF

d_gene: NA
len: 13
abundance: NA
v_gene: TRBV28
j_gene: TRBJ2-7
CDR3aa: CAIGLGVRYEQYF

d_gene: TRBD1
len: 14
abundance: few
v_gene: TRBV28
j_gene: TRBJ2-7
CDR3aa: CASSSRQGAYEQYF

d_gene: TRBD1
len: 20
abundance: NA
v_gene: TRBV18
j_gene: TRBJ1-2
CDR3aa: CASSPGNTGARPPTNYGYTF

d_gene: NA
len: 14
abundance: NA
v_gene: TRBV11-2
j_gene: TRBJ2-7
CDR3aa: CASSLQSNPYEQYF

d_gene: TRBD1
len: 14
abundance: NA
v_gene: TRBV5-5
j_gene: TRBJ1-4
CDR3aa: CASRRQGNNEKLFF

d_gene: NA
len: 17
abundance: NA
v_gene: TRBV28
j_gene: TRBJ1-2
CDR3aa: CASSEIGGTRSGYGYTF

d_gene: NA
len: 18
abundance: NA
v_gene: TRBV27
j_gene: TRBJ1-2
CDR3aa: CASSSVGGSPHLNYGYTF

d_gene: TRBD2
len: 16
abundance: NA
v_gene: TRBV6-1
j_gene: TRBJ2-3
CDR3aa: CASSEWGSGSTDTQYF

d_gene: TRBD1
len: 17
abundance: NA
v_gene: TRBV24-1
j_gene: TRBJ2-2
CDR3aa: CATSEARRGQGTGELFF

d_gene: NA
len: 12
abundance: NA
v_gene: TRBV28
j_gene: TRBJ1-4
CDR3aa: CASRMTGEKLFF

d_gene: TRBD1
len: 17
abundance: once
v_gene: TRBV7-2
j_gene: TRBJ1-2
CDR3aa: CASSTGQGPLPNYGYTF

d_gene: TRBD1
len: 16
abundance: NA
v_gene: TRBV29-1
j_gene: TRBJ1-2
CDR3aa: CSAEDRGRLNAAGYTF

d_gene: TRBD1
len: 15
abundance: few
v_gene: TRBV19
j_gene: TRBJ1-2
CDR3aa: CASEGGSRGPYGYTF

d_gene: NA
len: 15
abundance: NA
v_gene: TRBV5-1
j_gene: TRBJ2-7
CDR3aa: CASSAQGLGSYEQYF

d_gene: TRBD1
len: 15
abundance: few
v_gene: TRBV4-3
j_gene: TRBJ1-1
CDR3aa: CASSQMTGTNTEAFF

d_gene: NA
len: 16
abundance: NA
v_gene: TRBV19
j_gene: TRBJ1-1
CDR3aa: CASSTSFRGFNTEAFF

d_gene: TRBD1
len: 15
abundance: few
v_gene: TRBV6-4
j_gene: TRBJ2-3
CDR3aa: CASSEGQGETDTQYF

d_gene: TRBD1
len: 15
abundance: NA
v_gene: TRBV4-1
j_gene: TRBJ2-7
CDR3aa: CASSQEGTVSYEQYF

d_gene: NA
len: 14
abundance: NA
v_gene: TRBV11-3
j_gene: TRBJ1-3
CDR3aa: CASSLGTEGNTIYF

d_gene: NA
len: 17
abundance: NA
v_gene: TRBV11-2
j_gene: TRBJ2-6
CDR3aa: CASSFLQGSSGANVLTF

d_gene: NA
len: 14
abundance: NA
v_gene: TRBV19
j_gene: TRBJ1-2
CDR3aa: CASSILTGIYGYTF

d_gene: NA
len: 17
abundance: NA
v_gene: TRBV1
j_gene: TRBJ1-5
CDR3aa: CTSSQTGTIILHQPQHF

d_gene: NA
len: 13
abundance: NA
v_gene: TRBV3-1/TRBV3-2
j_gene: TRBJ2-7
CDR3aa: CASSWRDAYEQYF

d_gene: NA
len: 15
abundance: NA
v_gene: TRBV3-1/TRBV3-2
j_gene: TRBJ1-1
CDR3aa: CASSPSGTLNTEAFF

d_gene: NA
len: 13
abundance: NA
v_gene: TRBV5-1
j_gene: TRBJ2-3
CDR3aa: CASSFSGEDTQYF

d_gene: TRBD1
len: 15
abundance: NA
v_gene: TRBV7-2
j_gene: TRBJ1-5
CDR3aa: CASSIQGLSNQPQHF